The clone carrying this TCR delta chain was picked up a small number of times. A much larger clone lies one base from this, so it may be a read error. TCRdb applied CATT to the reads for clone calling. The sample holds about 6,400 delta-chain clones, roughly 2.5% seen once. This specimen comes from a study of gamma-delta chains in newborns, infants, children. Study-level information: Microbial exposure reportedly drives polyclonal innate γδ T cell expansion after birth.

The CDR3 extends over 20 amino acids. Germline loops: CDR1 GEAIGNYY, CDR2 EKD. The chain combines TRDV2 with TRDJ3; TRDD3 matches at 12 bases. The source is a child who was a newborn, infant or young child, either healthy, febrile or measles-vaccinated (not recorded which). The specimen sequenced was blood. CDR3 loop: CACDTVLGDTSSWDTRRMFF. In DNA form, the CDR3 reads TGTGCCTGTGACACCGTACTGGGGGATACAAGCTCCTGGGACACCCGACGGATGTTTTTC.